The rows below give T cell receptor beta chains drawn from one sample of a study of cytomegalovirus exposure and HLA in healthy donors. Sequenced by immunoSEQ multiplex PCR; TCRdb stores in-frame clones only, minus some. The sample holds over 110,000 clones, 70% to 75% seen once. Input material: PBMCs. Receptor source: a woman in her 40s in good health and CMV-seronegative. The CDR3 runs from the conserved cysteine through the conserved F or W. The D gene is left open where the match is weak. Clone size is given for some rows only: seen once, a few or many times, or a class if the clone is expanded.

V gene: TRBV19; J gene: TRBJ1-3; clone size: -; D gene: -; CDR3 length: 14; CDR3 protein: CASKGLSSGNTIYF; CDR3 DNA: TGTGCCAGTAAGGGGCTTTCCTCTGGAAACACCATATATTTT
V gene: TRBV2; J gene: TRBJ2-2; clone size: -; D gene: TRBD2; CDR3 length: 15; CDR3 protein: CASSDTSGVAGELFF; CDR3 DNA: TGTGCCAGCAGTGATACTAGCGGGGTCGCCGGGGAGCTGTTTTTT
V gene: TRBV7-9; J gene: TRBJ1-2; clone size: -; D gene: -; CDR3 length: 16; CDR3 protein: CASSLAAGSVSGGYTF; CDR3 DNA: TGTGCCAGCAGCTTAGCGGCCGGGAGCGTAAGCGGTGGCTACACCTTC
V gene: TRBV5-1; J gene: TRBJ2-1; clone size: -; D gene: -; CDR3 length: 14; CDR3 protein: CASSLGQRDNEQFF; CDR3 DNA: TGCGCCAGCAGCTTGGGACAGAGAGACAATGAGCAGTTCTTC
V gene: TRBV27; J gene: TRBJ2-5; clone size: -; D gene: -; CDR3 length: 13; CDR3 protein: CASSEGAGETQYF; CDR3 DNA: TGTGCCAGCAGTGAGGGTGCTGGGGAGACCCAGTACTTC
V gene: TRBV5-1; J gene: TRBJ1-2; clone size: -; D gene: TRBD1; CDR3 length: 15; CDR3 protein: CASSPDGQGVYGYTF; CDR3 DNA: TGCGCCAGCAGCCCGGACGGACAGGGAGTCTATGGCTACACCTTC
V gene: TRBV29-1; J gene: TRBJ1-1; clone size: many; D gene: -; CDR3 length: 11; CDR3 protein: CSCQGNTEAFF; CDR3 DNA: TGCAGCTGTCAGGGGAACACTGAAGCTTTCTTT
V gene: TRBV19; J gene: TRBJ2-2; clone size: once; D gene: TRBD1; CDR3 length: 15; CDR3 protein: CASSMGQVNTGELFF; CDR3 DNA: TGTGCCAGTAGTATGGGACAGGTGAACACCGGGGAGCTGTTTTTT
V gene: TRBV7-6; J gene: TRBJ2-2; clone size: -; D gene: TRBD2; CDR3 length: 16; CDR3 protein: CASSLGGGVNTGELFF; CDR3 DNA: TGTGCCAGCAGCTTAGGCGGGGGGGTGAACACCGGGGAGCTGTTTTTT
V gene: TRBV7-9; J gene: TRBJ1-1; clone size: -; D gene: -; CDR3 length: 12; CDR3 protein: CASSLGETEAFF; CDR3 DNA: TGTGCCAGCAGCTTAGGGGAGACTGAAGCTTTCTTT
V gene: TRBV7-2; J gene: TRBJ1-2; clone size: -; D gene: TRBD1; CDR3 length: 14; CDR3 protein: CASSLNRGVGGYTF; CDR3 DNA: TGTGCCAGCAGCTTAAACAGGGGAGTAGGTGGCTACACCTTC
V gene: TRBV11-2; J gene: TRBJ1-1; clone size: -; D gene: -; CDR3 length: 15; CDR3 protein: CASSPLNVYNTEAFF; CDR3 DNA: TGTGCCAGCAGCCCCCTAAACGTTTATAACACTGAAGCTTTCTTT
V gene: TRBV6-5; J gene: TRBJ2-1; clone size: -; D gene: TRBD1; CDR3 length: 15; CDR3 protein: CASSPSQGAINEQFF; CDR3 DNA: TGTGCCAGCAGTCCTTCCCAGGGGGCAATCAATGAGCAGTTCTTC
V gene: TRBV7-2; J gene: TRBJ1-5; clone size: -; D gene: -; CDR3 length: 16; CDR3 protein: CASSLKGAGRNQPQHF; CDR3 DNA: TGTGCCAGCAGCTTAAAGGGAGCGGGACGTAATCAGCCCCAGCATTTT
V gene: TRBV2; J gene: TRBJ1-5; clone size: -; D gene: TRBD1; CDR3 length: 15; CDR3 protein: CASSQDRVSNQPQHF; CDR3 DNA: TGTGCCAGCAGTCAAGACAGGGTTAGCAATCAGCCCCAGCATTTT
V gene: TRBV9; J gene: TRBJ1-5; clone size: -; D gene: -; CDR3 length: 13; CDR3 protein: CASSVRGGQPQHF; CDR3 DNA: TGTGCCAGCAGCGTGCGGGGTGGTCAGCCCCAGCATTTT
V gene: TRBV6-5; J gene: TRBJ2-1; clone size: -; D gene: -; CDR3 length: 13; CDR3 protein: CASSYSGNNEQFF; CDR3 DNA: TGTGCCAGCAGTTATTCGGGAAACAATGAGCAGTTCTTC
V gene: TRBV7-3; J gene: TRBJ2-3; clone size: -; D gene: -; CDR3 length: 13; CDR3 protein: CASSLQGADTQYF; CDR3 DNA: TGTGCCAGCAGCCTACAGGGAGCAGATACGCAGTATTTT
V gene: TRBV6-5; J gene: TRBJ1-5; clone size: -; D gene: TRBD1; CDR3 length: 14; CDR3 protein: CASSSQGESQPQHF; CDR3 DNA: TGTGCCAGCAGTTCACAGGGGGAAAGTCAGCCCCAGCATTTT
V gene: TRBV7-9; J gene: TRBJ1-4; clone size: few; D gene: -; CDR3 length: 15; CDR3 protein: CASSVSSATNEKLFF; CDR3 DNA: TGTGCCAGCAGCGTGAGTTCTGCAACTAATGAAAAACTGTTTTTT
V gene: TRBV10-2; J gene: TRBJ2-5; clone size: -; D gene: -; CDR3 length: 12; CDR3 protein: CASRKDKETQYF; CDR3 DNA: TGCGCCAGCAGAAAGGACAAAGAGACCCAGTACTTC
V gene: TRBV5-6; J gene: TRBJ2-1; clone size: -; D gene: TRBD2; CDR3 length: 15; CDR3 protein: CASSLVAGEYNEQFF; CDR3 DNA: TGTGCCAGCAGCTTGGTAGCGGGGGAGTACAATGAGCAGTTCTTC
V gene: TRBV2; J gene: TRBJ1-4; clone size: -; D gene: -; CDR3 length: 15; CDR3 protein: CASSLGGSTNEKLFF; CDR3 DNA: TGTGCCAGCAGCCTGGGGGGGTCAACTAATGAAAAACTGTTTTTT
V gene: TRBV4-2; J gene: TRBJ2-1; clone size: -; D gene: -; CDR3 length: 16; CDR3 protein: CASSQLGGGAGNEQFF; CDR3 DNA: TGTGCCAGCAGCCAACTGGGAGGGGGAGCCGGCAATGAGCAGTTCTTC
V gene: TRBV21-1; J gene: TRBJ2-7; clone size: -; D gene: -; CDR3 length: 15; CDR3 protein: CASSKMRRAGYEQYF; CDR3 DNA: TGTGCCAGCAGCAAAATGCGTCGAGCAGGTTACGAGCAGTACTTC
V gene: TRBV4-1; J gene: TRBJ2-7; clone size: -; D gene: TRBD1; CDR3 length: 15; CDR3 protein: CASSQHSRGPYEQYF; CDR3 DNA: TGCGCCAGCAGCCAGCATAGCAGGGGGCCCTACGAGCAGTACTTC
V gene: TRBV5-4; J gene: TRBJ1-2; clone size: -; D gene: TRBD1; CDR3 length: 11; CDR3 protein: CATRQGFGYTF; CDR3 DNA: TGTGCCACCAGACAGGGTTTTGGCTACACCTTC
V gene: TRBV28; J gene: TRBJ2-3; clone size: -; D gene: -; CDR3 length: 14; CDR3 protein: CASSSLTGTDTQYF; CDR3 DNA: TGTGCCAGCAGTTCCTTGACAGGAACAGATACGCAGTATTTT
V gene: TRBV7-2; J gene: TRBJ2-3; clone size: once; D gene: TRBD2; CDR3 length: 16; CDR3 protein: CASSLGGTTSTDTQYF; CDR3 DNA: TGTGCCAGCAGCTTAGGAGGGACTACAAGCACAGATACGCAGTATTTT
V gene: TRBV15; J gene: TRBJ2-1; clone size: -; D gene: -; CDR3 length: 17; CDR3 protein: CATSREGAGGTYNEQFF; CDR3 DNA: TGTGCCACCAGCAGAGAGGGGGCAGGGGGGACCTACAATGAGCAGTTCTTC
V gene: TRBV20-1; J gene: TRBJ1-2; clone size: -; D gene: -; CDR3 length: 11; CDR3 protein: CSAWRVDGYTF; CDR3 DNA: TGCAGTGCCTGGAGGGTAGATGGCTACACCTTC
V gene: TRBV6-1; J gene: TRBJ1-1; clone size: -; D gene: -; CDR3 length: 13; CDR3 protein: CASSIVQGAEAFF; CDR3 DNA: TGTGCCAGCAGCATCGTGCAGGGCGCTGAAGCTTTCTTT
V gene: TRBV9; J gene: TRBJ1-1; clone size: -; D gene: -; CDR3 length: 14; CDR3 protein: CASSPRDLGAEAFF; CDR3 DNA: TGTGCCAGCAGCCCGAGAGACCTCGGGGCTGAAGCTTTCTTT
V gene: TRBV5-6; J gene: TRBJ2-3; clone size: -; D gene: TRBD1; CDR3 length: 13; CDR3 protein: CASSSTGVGTQYF; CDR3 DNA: TGTGCCAGCAGCTCCACAGGGGTCGGTACGCAGTATTTT
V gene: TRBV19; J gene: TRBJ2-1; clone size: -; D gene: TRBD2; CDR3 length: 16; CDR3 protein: CASNRLAGSSYNEQFF; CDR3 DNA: TGTGCCAGTAATCGACTAGCGGGGAGCTCCTACAATGAGCAGTTCTTC
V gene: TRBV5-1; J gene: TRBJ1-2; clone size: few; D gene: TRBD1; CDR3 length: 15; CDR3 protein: CASSPLTGLDYGYTF; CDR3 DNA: TGCGCCAGCAGCCCCCTGACAGGGCTGGACTATGGCTACACCTTC
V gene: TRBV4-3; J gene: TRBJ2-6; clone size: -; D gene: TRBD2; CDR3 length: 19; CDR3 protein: CASSQDGQRGGSGANVLTF; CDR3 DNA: TGCGCCAGCAGCCAAGATGGACAGCGGGGGGGCTCTGGGGCCAACGTCCTGACTTTC
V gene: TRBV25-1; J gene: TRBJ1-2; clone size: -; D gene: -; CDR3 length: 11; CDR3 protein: CASSESDGYTF; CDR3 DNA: TGTGCCAGCAGTGAATCTGATGGCTACACCTTC
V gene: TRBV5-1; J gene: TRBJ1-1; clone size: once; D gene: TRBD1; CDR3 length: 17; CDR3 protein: CASSLEPGQGRVTEAFF; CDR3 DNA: TGCGCCAGCAGCTTGGAACCGGGACAGGGCAGGGTCACTGAAGCTTTCTTT
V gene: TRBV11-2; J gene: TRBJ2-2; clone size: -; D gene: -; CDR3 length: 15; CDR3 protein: CASSSRGAEAGELFF; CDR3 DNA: TGTGCCAGCAGCTCCCGGGGAGCGGAGGCCGGGGAGCTGTTTTTT
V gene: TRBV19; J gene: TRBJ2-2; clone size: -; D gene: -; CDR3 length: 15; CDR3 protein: CASSIWQGGTGELFF; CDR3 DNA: TGTGCCAGTAGTATATGGCAGGGAGGTACCGGGGAGCTGTTTTTT
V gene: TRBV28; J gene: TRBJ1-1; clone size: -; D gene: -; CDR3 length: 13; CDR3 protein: CASSLGLQTEAFF; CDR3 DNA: TGTGCCAGCAGTCTAGGTCTTCAGACTGAAGCTTTCTTT
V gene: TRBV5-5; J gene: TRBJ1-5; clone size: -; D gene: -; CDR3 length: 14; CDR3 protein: CASSLDGTTLPQHF; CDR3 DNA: TGTGCCAGCAGCTTGGATGGGACAACCCTTCCCCAGCATTTT
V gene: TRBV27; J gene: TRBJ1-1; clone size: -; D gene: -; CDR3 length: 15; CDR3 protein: CASSPHASMNTEAFF; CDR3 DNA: TGTGCCAGCAGTCCACACGCCTCCATGAACACTGAAGCTTTCTTT
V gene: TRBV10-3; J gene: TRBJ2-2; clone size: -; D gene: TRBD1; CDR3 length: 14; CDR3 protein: CAISTGVGSGELFF; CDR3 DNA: TGTGCCATCAGCACAGGGGTAGGTTCCGGGGAGCTGTTTTTT
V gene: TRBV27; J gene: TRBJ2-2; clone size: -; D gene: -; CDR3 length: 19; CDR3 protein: CASSNQNEQGRSNTGELFF; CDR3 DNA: TGTGCCAGCAGCAACCAGAACGAACAGGGCCGATCTAACACCGGGGAGCTGTTTTTT
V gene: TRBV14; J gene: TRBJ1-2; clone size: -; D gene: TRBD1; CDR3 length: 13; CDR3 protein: CASSPRQGDGYTF; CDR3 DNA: TGTGCCAGCAGCCCGAGACAGGGGGATGGCTACACCTTC